Shown below are 27 T cell receptor beta chains from a single sample sequenced in a study of shared clonotypes between healthy human individuals. Sequenced by immunoSEQ multiplex PCR; TCRdb stores in-frame clones only, minus some. Of millions of clones in the sample, 85% to 95% were seen once. The sample taken for sequencing was naive CD4+ T cells sorted from blood. Subset in this sample: CD45RA+ positively selected. The receptors shown here come from a man between 18 and 35 years old in good health.

The V gene is TRBV29-1, the J gene TRBJ2-5; 7 positions agree with TRBD1. The J segment lost 2 bases and the V segment lost 7 bases, leaving 13 bases of the junction unmatched. CDR3 length: 15 amino acids. Germline CDR1 SQVTM, CDR2 ANQGSEA. The CDR3 nucleotides read TGCAGCGCCCGCCCGGGCCAGGGACAGCAAGAGACCCAGTACTTC. Residues: CSARPGQGQQETQYF.

The chain is built from TRBV2 and TRBJ1-1; a weak D match, TRBD1 (5 bases). Germline loops: CDR1 SNHLY, CDR2 FYNNEI. The CDR3 has 13 residues. V gave up 5 bases and J gave up 7 bases, with 14 bases separating them. The CDR3 region is CASSYAGRGEAFF. As DNA, the CDR3 is TGTGCCAGCAGTTACGCGGGGCGGGGTGAAGCTTTCTTT.

In this sample, this clone turned up once. The chain links TRBV29-1 to TRBJ1-2; D gene ambiguous. V was pared by 7 bases and J by 7 bases, with 4 bases between. The length of the CDR3 is 8 residues. Germline lookup yields CDR1 SQVTM and CDR2 ANQGSEA. DNA for the CDR3: TGCAGCGCGACTGGCTACACCTTC. It translates to CSATGYTF.

J is TRBJ2-3 and V is TRBV5-1, with 9 bases lining up with TRBD2. Germline V gives CDR1 SGHRS, CDR2 YFSETQ. V lost 0 bases and J lost 7; bases outside the gene matches: 9. The CDR3 is made up of 16 amino acids. The CDR3 region has the DNA TGCGCCAGCAGCTTGGAAGGCGGGAGGGCCAGGAATACGCAGTATTTT. This codes for CASSLEGGRARNTQYF. The full variable domain, its missing parts supplied by reference TRBV5-1 and TRBJ2-3, is KAGVTQTPRYLIKTRGQQVTLSCSPISGHRSVSWYQQTPGQGLQFLFEYFSETQRNKGNFPGRFSGRQFSNSRSEMNVSTLELGDSALYLCASSLEGGRARNTQYFGPGTRLTVL.

On this clone: Other DNA sequences from this sample encode an identical CDR3 as well. The chain uses TRBV7-8 and TRBJ1-2; 7 bases match TRBD1. The CDR3 is 13 residues long. Per the germline V gene, CDR1 is SGHVS and CDR2 is FQNEAQ. The V gene end was trimmed by 5 bases and the J gene end by 2 bases; junction bases not matched to a gene: 2. The CDR3 is CASSTDRNYGYTF. For the CDR3, the DNA is TGTGCCAGCAGCACGGACAGGAACTATGGCTACACCTTC. Looking up the rest from reference TRBV7-8 and TRBJ1-2 gives the full variable domain: GAGVSQSPRYKVAKRGQDVALRCDPISGHVSLFWYQQALGQGPEFLTYFQNEAQLDKSGLPSDRFFAERPEGSVSTLKIQRTQQEDSAVYLCASSTDRNYGYTFGSGTRLTVV.

For this clone: This may be a read error: a much more frequent sequence differs by one nucleotide. The CDR3 protein is CASSWSSGNTIYF. As DNA, the CDR3 is TGTGCCAGCAGTTGGAGCTCTGGAAACACCATATATTTT. The chain couples TRBV5-6 to TRBJ1-3; D uncertain. V lost 5 bases, J lost 0 bases, and 6 bases lay in between. Germline V lookup: CDR1 SGHDT, CDR2 YYEEEE. The CDR3 is made up of 13 amino acids.

The V gene is TRBV6-6, the J gene TRBJ2-7; 8 bases match TRBD1. J gave up 2 bases and V 7 bases, and 7 bases lay outside the gene matches. Germline CDR1 reads MNHNY; CDR2 reads SVGAGI (reference sequence). The CDR3 has 14 amino acids. CDR3 amino acids: CASTETGGPYEQYF. The CDR3 nucleotides are TGTGCCAGCACCGAAACAGGGGGACCCTACGAGCAGTACTTC.

The chain combines TRBV2 with TRBJ1-5; TRBD1 matches at 9 bases. The J segment lost 6 bases and the V segment lost 0 bases, leaving 3 bases of the junction unmatched. Germline CDR1 SNHLY, CDR2 FYNNEI. This CDR3 is built from 15 residues. The DNA of the CDR3 is TGTGCCAGCAGTGAAGCGAGACAGGGGGTTCAGCCCCAGCATTTT. This translates into CASSEARQGVQPQHF. The variable domain in full, with the rest retrieved from reference TRBV2 and TRBJ1-5, is EPEVTQTPSHQVTQMGQEVILRCVPISNHLYFYWYRQILGQKVEFLVSFYNNEISEKSEIFDDQFSVERPDGSNFTLKIRSTKLEDSAMYFCASSEARQGVQPQHFGDGTRLSIL.

V usage is TRBV30 and J usage is TRBJ1-3; no firm D call. The CDR3 loop spans 15 amino acids. Germline assignment: CDR1 GTSNPN and CDR2 SVGIG (reference sequence). V lost 2 bases, J lost 0 bases, and 11 bases lay in between. DNA of the CDR3: TGTGCCTGGAGTTCCGTGAACTTCTCTGGAAACACCATATATTTT. Residues: CAWSSVNFSGNTIYF.

This clone was recorded once. The chain has TRBV28 and TRBJ2-7; 13 bases line up with TRBD2. The CDR3 is 17 amino acids. The germline V gene encodes CDR1 MDHEN and CDR2 SYDVKM. Losses at the gene ends were 0 bases for V and 3 bases for J; bases not matched to a gene: 5. The CDR3, as DNA: TGTGCCAGCAGTTTATGGAGACTAGCGGGAGGCTACTACGAGCAGTACTTC. Protein: CASSLWRLAGGYYEQYF.

On this clone itself: Different DNA sequences within this sample yield the same CDR3. The chain recombines TRBV6-1 with TRBJ1-2; possibly TRBD1 for D (6 bases). The CDR3 consists of 14 residues. Germline values: CDR1 MNHNS, CDR2 SASEGT. V was clipped by 6 bases and J by 0 bases, with 11 bases between them. CDR3 in amino acids: CASSRTATNYGYTF. The CDR3 nucleotides are TGTGCCAGCAGCCGGACAGCTACTAACTATGGCTACACCTTC.

Of note for this clone: Other DNA sequences within the sample encode an identical CDR3. The J gene is TRBJ2-1, the V gene TRBV7-2; no definite D call. Between the trimmed V and J ends, which lost 2 bases and 6 bases, there was a span of 8 bases. Germline V CDR1 and CDR2: SGHTA, FQGNSA. There are 13 residues in the CDR3. The CDR3 is CASSLSGLNEQFF. The CDR3 DNA sequence: TGTGCCAGCAGCTTATCGGGCCTCAATGAGCAGTTCTTC.

The rearrangement uses TRBV30 and TRBJ1-2; 7 bases fit TRBD1. The CDR3 is 15 residues long. Germline CDR1 reads GTSNPN; CDR2 reads SVGIG (reference sequence). The trim removed 3 bases at V and 4 bases at J, leaving 11 bases unmatched. CDR3 DNA sequence: TGTGCCTGGAGCAGATTCAGGGGGGCGGGCTATGGCTACACCTTC. It yields the protein CAWSRFRGAGYGYTF.

The V gene is TRBV2, the J gene TRBJ2-1, with 7 nucleotides matching TRBD1. Germline CDR1 reads SNHLY; CDR2 reads FYNNEI. Unmatched junction bases numbered 8, after V lost 4 bases and J lost 5 bases. The CDR3 sequence is 15 residues long. This CDR3 reads CASSGQGGPNNEQFF. The CDR3, as DNA: TGTGCCAGCAGTGGACAAGGGGGCCCGAACAATGAGCAGTTCTTC.

This clone was observed once. The V gene is TRBV28, the J gene TRBJ2-5; 11 nucleotides align to TRBD2. Germline CDR1 is MDHEN and CDR2 is SYDVKM. Trimming took 7 bases from V and 7 from J; bases not matched to a gene: 5. This CDR3 contains 13 residues. The CDR3 DNA sequence: TGTGCCAGCAAACTAGCGGGGGAGTTGACCCAGTACTTC. It translates to CASKLAGELTQYF.

V is TRBV7-9 and J is TRBJ1-4, with D tentatively TRBD1 (6 bases). CDR1 is SEHNR and CDR2 is FQNEAQ in the germline V gene (reference sequence). V lost 8 bases and J 5 bases, leaving 18 bases between the germline ends. The CDR3 loop spans 15 amino acids. CDR3 nucleotides: TGTGCCAGCCGACCCGCGGGGGCCAAAAATGAAAAACTGTTTTTT. It specifies CASRPAGAKNEKLFF. Filled out from reference TRBV7-9 and TRBJ1-4, the complete variable domain reads DTGVSQNPRHKITKRGQNVTFRCDPISEHNRLYWYRQTLGQGPEFLTYFQNEAQLEKSRLLSDRFSAERPKGSFSTLEIQRTEQGDSAMYLCASRPAGAKNEKLFFGSGTQLSVL.

This CDR3 reads CASSGAAGRTYEQYF. The CDR3 DNA follows: TGTGCCAGCAGTGGAGCAGCGGGCCGTACCTACGAGCAGTACTTC. This sequence joins TRBV2 and TRBJ2-7; D might be TRBD2 (6 bases). CDR3 length: 15 amino acids. The germline V gene has CDR1 SNHLY and CDR2 FYNNEI. V was pared by 4 bases and J by 2 bases, with 15 bases between.

This clone was detected only once. The chain is built from TRBV28 and TRBJ1-5, with TRBD1 as a possible D gene (6 bases). The CDR3 runs 17 residues. V was cut by 5 bases and J by 1 base, with 18 bases left in between. Germline CDR1 and CDR2: MDHEN and SYDVKM. CDR3 sequence (DNA): TGTGCCAGCAGTCCGGCAAGACAGGAGTGGAGCAATCAGCCCCAGCATTTT. Amino acid sequence: CASSPARQEWSNQPQHF.

The chain couples TRBV29-1 to TRBJ1-2, with unresolved D. V lost 7 bases, J lost 4 bases, and 13 bases lay in between. The CDR3 is 12 amino acids. Per the germline V gene, CDR1 is SQVTM and CDR2 is ANQGSEA. The DNA for the CDR3 is TGCAGCGCCAACGGGCAGGCCTATGGCTACACCTTC. Translating gives CSANGQAYGYTF. Supplemented by reference TRBV29-1 and TRBJ1-2, the full variable domain reads SAVISQKPSRDICQRGTSLTIQCQVDSQVTMMFWYRQQPGQSLTLIATANQGSEATYESGFVIDKFPISRPNLTFSTLTVSNMSPEDSSIYLCSANGQAYGYTFGSGTRLTVV.

The chain is built from TRBV18 and TRBJ1-1, with D tentatively TRBD1 (5 bases). Germline loops: CDR1 KGHSH, CDR2 LQKENI. This CDR3 comprises 15 residues. V lost 3 bases, J lost 0 bases, and 11 bases lay in between. DNA for the CDR3: TGTGCCAGCTCACCTCAGACAGACCTGAACACTGAAGCTTTCTTT. Residues: CASSPQTDLNTEAFF.

Concerning this clone itself: Other DNA sequences in this specimen translate into the identical CDR3. This rearrangement joins TRBV27 to TRBJ1-5; TRBD1 matches at 7 bases. The CDR3 is made up of 15 amino acids. V was pared by 2 bases and J by 0 bases, with 1 base of the junction left unmatched. CDR1 is MNHEY and CDR2 is SMNVEV in the germline V gene (reference sequence). CDR3 residues: CASSLDRDSNQPQHF. In nucleotides, the CDR3 is TGTGCCAGCAGTTTAGACAGGGATAGCAATCAGCCCCAGCATTTT.

The rearrangement uses TRBV7-9 and TRBJ1-4; D may be TRBD1 (5 bases). This CDR3 is built from 14 residues. Germline CDR1 reads SEHNR; CDR2 reads FQNEAQ (reference sequence). Deletions cut 1 base from V and 7 bases from J, with 10 bases between. CDR3: CASSLDRTIEKLFF. CDR3 DNA: TGTGCCAGCAGCTTAGACCGGACAATTGAAAAACTGTTTTTT. Drawing the rest from reference TRBV7-9 and TRBJ1-4, the complete variable domain is DTGVSQNPRHKITKRGQNVTFRCDPISEHNRLYWYRQTLGQGPEFLTYFQNEAQLEKSRLLSDRFSAERPKGSFSTLEIQRTEQGDSAMYLCASSLDRTIEKLFFGSGTQLSVL.

This clone has only one observation. The V gene is TRBV4-1, the J gene TRBJ2-7, with 9 bases identical to TRBD1. The CDR3 sequence is 17 residues long. V gave up 2 bases and J gave up 5 bases; unmatched junction bases: 13. Per germline, CDR1 MGHRA and CDR2 YSYEKL. CDR3 sequence reads: CASSQFHQGQGINEQYF. The CDR3 nucleotides read TGCGCCAGCAGCCAATTCCACCAGGGACAGGGTATCAACGAGCAGTACTTC.

This clone was detected a few times. The rearrangement uses TRBV19 and TRBJ1-6; the D gene is possibly TRBD1 (5 bases). Deletions cut 6 bases from V and 8 bases from J, with 14 bases between. This CDR3 comprises 14 residues. Germline CDR1 is LNHDA and CDR2 is SQIVND (reference sequence). The CDR3: CASSGGANYSPLHF. In DNA form, the CDR3 reads TGTGCCAGTAGCGGTGGGGCCAACTATTCACCCCTCCACTTT.

Details on this clone: The same CDR3 arises from other DNA sequences in this sample as well. The chain is built from TRBV6-5 and TRBJ1-1, with TRBD1 identical over 7 bases. Germline V gives CDR1 MNHEY, CDR2 SVGAGI. This CDR3 has 11 amino acids. J gave up 10 bases and V 6 bases, and 5 bases lay outside the gene matches. The CDR3 loop is CASSDRVGAFF. The DNA for the CDR3 is TGTGCCAGCAGCGACAGGGTTGGAGCTTTCTTT.

The chain links TRBV6-1 to TRBJ2-7; no clear D gene. The CDR3 is 11 amino acids. Germline V CDR1 and CDR2: MNHNS, SASEGT. Trimming pared 7 bases from V and 2 bases from J, leaving 6 bases between. The DNA of the CDR3 is TGTGCCAGCACCTCTCCCTACGAGCAGTACTTC. This encodes CASTSPYEQYF.

V gene TRBV27 combines with J gene TRBJ2-2; TRBD1 matches at 9 bases. This CDR3 contains 14 residues. V gave up 5 bases and J gave up 5 bases; unmatched junction bases: 3. Germline-derived CDR1 and CDR2 are MNHEY and SMNVEV (reference sequence). CDR3 sequence reads: CASSMDRGTGELFF. The CDR3 nucleotides read TGTGCCAGCAGTATGGACAGGGGAACCGGGGAGCTGTTTTTT.